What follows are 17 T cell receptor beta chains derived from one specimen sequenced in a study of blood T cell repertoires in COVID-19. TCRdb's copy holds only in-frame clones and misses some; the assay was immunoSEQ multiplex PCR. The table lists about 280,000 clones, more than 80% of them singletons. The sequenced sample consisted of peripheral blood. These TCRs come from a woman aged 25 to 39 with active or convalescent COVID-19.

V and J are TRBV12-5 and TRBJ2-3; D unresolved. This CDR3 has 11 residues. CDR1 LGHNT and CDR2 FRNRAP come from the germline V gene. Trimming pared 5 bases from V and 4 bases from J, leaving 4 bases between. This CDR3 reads CASGTADTQYF. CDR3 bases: TGTGCTAGTGGTACGGCAGATACGCAGTATTTT.

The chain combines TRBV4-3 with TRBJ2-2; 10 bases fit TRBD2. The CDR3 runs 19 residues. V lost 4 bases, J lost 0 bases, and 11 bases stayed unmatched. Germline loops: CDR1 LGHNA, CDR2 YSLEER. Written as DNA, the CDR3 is TGCGCCAGCAGCCCTGGAGGAGCGGGGGGGAAAACGAACACCGGGGAGCTGTTTTTT. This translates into CASSPGGAGGKTNTGELFF.

The CDR3 DNA follows: TGTGCCAGCAGCGTAGGATCCCTCACCGGGACAGGGGGTTATACTGAAGCTTTCTTT. Protein sequence: CASSVGSLTGTGGYTEAFF. The J gene is TRBJ1-1, the V gene TRBV9; 11 positions match TRBD1. Germline V gene data show CDR1 as SGDLS and CDR2 as YYNGEE. The trim removed 0 bases at V and 5 bases at J, leaving 15 bases unmatched. The CDR3 covers 19 residues.

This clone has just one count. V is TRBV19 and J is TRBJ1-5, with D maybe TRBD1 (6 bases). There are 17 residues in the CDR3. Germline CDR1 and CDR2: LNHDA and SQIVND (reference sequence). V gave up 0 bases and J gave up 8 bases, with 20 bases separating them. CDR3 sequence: CASSIEGAGGHVEPQHF. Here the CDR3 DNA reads TGTGCCAGTAGTATAGAGGGGGCCGGGGGGCATGTAGAGCCCCAGCATTTT.

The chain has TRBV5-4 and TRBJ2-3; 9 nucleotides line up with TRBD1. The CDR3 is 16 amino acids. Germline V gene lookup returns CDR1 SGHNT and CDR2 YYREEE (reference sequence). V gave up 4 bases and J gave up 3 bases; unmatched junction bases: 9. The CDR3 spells CASSRTGTGSTDTQYF. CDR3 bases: TGTGCCAGCAGCCGCACCGGGACAGGGAGTACAGATACGCAGTATTTT.

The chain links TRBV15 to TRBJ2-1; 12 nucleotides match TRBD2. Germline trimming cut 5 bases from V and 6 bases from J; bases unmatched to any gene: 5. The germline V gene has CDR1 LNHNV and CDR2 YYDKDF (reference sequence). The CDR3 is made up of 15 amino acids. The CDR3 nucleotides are TGTGCCACCAGCGGGAAGACTAGCGGGGGCAATGAGCAGTTCTTC. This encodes CATSGKTSGGNEQFF.

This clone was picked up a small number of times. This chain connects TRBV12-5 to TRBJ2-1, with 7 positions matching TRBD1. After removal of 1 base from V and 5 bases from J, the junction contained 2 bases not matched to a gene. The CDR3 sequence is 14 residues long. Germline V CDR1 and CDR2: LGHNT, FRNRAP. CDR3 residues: CASGLGDRNNEQFF. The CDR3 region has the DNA TGTGCTAGTGGTTTGGGGGACAGAAACAATGAGCAGTTCTTC.

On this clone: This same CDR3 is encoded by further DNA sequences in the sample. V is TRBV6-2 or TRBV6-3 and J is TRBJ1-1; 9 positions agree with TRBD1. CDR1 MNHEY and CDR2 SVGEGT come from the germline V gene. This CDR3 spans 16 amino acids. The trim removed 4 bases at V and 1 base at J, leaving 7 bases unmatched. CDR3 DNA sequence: TGTGCCAGCAGTTCTGGACAGGGGAGAGGGAACACTGAAGCTTTCTTT. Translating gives CASSSGQGRGNTEAFF.

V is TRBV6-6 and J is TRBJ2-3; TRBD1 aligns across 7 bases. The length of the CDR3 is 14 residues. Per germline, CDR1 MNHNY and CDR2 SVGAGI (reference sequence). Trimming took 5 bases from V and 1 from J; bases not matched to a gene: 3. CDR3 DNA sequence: TGTGCCAGCAGTGACAGGGTCCGCACAGATACGCAGTATTTT. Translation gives CASSDRVRTDTQYF.

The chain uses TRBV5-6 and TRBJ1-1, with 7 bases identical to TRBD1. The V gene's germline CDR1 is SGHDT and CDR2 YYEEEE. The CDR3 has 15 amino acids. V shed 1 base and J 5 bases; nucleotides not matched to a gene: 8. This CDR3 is CASSLFNRGGTEAFF. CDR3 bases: TGTGCCAGCAGCTTGTTCAACAGGGGTGGAACTGAAGCTTTCTTT.

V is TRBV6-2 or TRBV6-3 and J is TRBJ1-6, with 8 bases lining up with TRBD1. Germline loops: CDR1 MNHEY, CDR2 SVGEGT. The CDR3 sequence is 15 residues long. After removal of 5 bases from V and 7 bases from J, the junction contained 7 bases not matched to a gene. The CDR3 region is CASSQRTGWNSPLHF. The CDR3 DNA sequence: TGTGCCAGCAGTCAAAGGACAGGGTGGAATTCACCCCTCCACTTT.

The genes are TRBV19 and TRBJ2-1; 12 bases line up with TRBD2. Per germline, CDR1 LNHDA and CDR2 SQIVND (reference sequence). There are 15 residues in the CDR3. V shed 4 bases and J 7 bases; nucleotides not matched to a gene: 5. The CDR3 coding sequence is TGTGCCAGTAGTACCTTACTAGCGGGGGGAAATGAGCAGTTCTTC. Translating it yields CASSTLLAGGNEQFF.

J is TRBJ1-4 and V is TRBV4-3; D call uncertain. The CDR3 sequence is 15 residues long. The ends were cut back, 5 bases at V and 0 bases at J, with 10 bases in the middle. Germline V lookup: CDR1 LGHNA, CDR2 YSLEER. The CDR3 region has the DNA TGCGCCAGCAGCATAAACTGGTCAACTAATGAAAAACTGTTTTTT. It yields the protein CASSINWSTNEKLFF.

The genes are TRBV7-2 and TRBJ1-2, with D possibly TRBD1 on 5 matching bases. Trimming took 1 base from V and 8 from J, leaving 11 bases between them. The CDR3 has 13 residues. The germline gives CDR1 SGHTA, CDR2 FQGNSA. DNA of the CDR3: TGTGCCAGCAGCTTAGGAGTCCAGGGAGGCTACACCTTC. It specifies CASSLGVQGGYTF.

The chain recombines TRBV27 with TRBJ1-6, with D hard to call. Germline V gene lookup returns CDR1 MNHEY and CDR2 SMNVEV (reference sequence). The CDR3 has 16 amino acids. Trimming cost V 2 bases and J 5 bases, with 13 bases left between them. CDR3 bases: TGTGCCAGCAGTTTAGGAACAGCAGTACATAATTCACCCCTCCACTTT. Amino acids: CASSLGTAVHNSPLHF.

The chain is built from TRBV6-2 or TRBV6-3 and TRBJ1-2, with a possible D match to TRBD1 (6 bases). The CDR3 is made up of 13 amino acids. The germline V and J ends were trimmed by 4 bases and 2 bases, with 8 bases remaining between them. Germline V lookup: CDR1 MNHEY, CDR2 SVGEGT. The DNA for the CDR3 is TGTGCCAGCAGTTCACAGGGAAACTATGGCTACACCTTC. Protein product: CASSSQGNYGYTF.

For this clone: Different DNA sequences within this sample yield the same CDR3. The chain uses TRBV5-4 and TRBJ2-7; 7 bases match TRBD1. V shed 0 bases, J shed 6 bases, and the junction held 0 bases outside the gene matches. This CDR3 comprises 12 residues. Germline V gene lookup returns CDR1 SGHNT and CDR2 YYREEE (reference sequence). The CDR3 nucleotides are TGTGCCAGCAGCTTGGCAGGGGGCGAGCAGTACTTC. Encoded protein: CASSLAGGEQYF.